This T cell receptor beta chain was sequenced during a study of OX40 agonist ivuxolimab in advanced cancers. Study summary: Patients received ivuxolimab, an intravenous treatment, every 2 weeks at 0.01 to 10 mg/kg.

Blood got drawn at baseline, again on cycle 4 day 1, and then on cycle 7 day 1. The table came from immunoSEQ multiplex PCR; TCRdb's copy has only in-frame clones and leaves some out. Seen here are tens of thousands of clones, around 84% observed once, and the top ten hold around 25%. CDR1 and CDR2 from the germline V gene are LNHDA and SQIVND (reference sequence). The ends were cut back, 5 bases at V and 2 bases at J, with 10 bases in the middle. The CDR3 is 13 amino acids. As to this clone: This could be a read error, since a much larger clone is one nucleotide away. This sample also contains other DNA sequences that code for the same CDR3.

The sample here was CD4+ or CD8+ T cells sorted from blood, taken in a trial of the OX40 agonist ivuxolimab. The receptor was isolated from an adult with an advanced solid tumor such as melanoma, head and neck, liver or kidney cancer. The J gene is TRBJ2-7, the V gene TRBV19, with D unclear. This CDR3 reads CASSSDGAYEQYF. The DNA of the CDR3 is TGTGCCAGTAGTTCTGACGGAGCCTACGAGCAGTACTTC.